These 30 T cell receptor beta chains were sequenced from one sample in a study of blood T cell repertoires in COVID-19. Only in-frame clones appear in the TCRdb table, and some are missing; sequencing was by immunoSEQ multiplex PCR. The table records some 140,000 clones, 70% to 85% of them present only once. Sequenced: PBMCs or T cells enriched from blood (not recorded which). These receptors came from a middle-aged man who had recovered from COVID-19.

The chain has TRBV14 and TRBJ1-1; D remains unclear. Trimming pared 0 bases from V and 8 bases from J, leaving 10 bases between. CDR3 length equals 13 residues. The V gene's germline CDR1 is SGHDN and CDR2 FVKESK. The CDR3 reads CASSQDLRREAFF. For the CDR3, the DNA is TGTGCCAGCAGCCAAGATCTAAGGAGAGAAGCTTTCTTT. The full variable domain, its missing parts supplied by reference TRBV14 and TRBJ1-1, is EAGVTQFPSHSVIEKGQTVTLRCDPISGHDNLYWYRRVMGKEIKFLLHFVKESKQDESGMPNNRFLAERTGGTYSTLKVQPAELEDSGVYFCASSQDLRREAFFGQGTRLTVV.

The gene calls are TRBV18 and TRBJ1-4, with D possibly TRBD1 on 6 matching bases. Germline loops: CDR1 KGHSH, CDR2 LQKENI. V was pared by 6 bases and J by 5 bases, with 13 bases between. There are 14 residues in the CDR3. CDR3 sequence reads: CASSTRTVNEKLFF. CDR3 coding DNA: TGTGCCAGCTCGACCAGGACAGTAAATGAAAAACTGTTTTTT.

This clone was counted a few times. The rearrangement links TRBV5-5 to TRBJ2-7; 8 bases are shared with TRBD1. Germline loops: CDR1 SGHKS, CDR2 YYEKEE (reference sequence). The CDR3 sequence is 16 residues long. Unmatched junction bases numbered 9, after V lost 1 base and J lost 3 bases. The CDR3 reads CASSLNVGQGDYEQYF. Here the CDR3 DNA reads TGTGCCAGCAGCTTGAATGTTGGACAGGGAGACTACGAGCAGTACTTC.

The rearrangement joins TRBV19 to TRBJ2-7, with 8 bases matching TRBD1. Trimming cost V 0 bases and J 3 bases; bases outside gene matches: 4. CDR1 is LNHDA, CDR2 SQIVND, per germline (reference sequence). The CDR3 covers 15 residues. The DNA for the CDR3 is TGTGCCAGTAGTATAGATAAGACAGGGGTCTACGAGCAGTACTTC. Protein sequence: CASSIDKTGVYEQYF.

CDR3 residues: CASSLVGGEQETQYF. The CDR3 region has the DNA TGTGCCAGCAGCTTAGTCGGGGGGGAGCAAGAGACCCAGTACTTC. The chain is built from TRBV7-2 and TRBJ2-5; 8 positions match TRBD2. The CDR3 contains 15 residues. Germline CDR1 is SGHTA and CDR2 is FQGNSA. J lost 2 bases, V lost 1 base, and 3 bases had no gene match.

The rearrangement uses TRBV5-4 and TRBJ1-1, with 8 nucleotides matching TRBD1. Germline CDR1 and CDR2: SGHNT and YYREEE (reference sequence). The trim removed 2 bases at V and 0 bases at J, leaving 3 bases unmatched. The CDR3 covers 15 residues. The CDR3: CASSFQTGVNTEAFF. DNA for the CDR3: TGTGCCAGCAGCTTTCAGACAGGGGTGAACACTGAAGCTTTCTTT. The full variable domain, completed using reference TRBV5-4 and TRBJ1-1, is ETGVTQSPTHLIKTRGQQVTLRCSSQSGHNTVSWYQQALGQGPQFIFQYYREEENGRGNFPPRFSGLQFPNYSSELNVNALELDDSALYLCASSFQTGVNTEAFFGQGTRLTVV.

As DNA, the CDR3 is TGTGCCAGCAGTTTGGCAGGGATACCTAACTATGGCTACACCTTC. This codes for CASSLAGIPNYGYTF. The chain couples TRBV28 to TRBJ1-2; tentative D call: TRBD1 (5 bases). Trimming shortened V by 3 bases and J by 0 bases, and 11 bases separated the two germline ends. Germline values: CDR1 MDHEN, CDR2 SYDVKM. The CDR3 runs to 15 residues.

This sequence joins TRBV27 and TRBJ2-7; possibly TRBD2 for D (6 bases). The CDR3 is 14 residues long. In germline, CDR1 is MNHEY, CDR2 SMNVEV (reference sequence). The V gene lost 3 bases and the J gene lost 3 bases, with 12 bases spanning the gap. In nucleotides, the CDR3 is TGTGCCAGCAGTTTCGGATGGAGGGGCTACGAGCAGTACTTC. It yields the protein CASSFGWRGYEQYF.

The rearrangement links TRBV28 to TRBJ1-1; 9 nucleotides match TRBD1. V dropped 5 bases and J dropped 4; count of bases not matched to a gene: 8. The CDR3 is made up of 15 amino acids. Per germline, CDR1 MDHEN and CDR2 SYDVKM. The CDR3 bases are TGTGCCAGCAGTCTAGAACAGGGGGCTCTCACTGAAGCTTTCTTT. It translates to CASSLEQGALTEAFF.

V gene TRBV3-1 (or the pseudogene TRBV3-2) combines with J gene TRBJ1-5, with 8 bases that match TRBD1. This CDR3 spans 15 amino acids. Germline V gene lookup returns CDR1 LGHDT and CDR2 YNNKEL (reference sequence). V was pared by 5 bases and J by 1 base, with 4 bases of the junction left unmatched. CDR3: CASSGGTGSNQPQHF. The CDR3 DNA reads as TGTGCCAGCAGCGGGGGGACAGGCAGCAATCAGCCCCAGCATTTT.

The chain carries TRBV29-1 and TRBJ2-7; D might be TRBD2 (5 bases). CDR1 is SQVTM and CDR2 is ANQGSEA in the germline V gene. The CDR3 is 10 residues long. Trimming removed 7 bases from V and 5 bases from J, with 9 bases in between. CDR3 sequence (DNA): TGCAGCGCCGGGGTCGACGAGCAGTACTTC. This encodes CSAGVDEQYF.

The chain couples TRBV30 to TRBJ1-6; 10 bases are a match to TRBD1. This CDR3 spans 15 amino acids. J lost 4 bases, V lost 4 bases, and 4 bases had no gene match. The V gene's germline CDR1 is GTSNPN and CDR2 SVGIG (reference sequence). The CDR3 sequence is CAWNPGQGYNSPLHF. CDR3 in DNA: TGTGCCTGGAATCCGGGACAGGGGTATAATTCACCCCTCCACTTT.

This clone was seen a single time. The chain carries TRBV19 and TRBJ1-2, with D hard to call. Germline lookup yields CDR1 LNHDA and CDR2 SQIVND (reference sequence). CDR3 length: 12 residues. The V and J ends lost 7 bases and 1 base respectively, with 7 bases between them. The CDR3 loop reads CASTSLNYGYTF. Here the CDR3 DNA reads TGTGCCAGTACGAGTCTTAACTATGGCTACACCTTC.

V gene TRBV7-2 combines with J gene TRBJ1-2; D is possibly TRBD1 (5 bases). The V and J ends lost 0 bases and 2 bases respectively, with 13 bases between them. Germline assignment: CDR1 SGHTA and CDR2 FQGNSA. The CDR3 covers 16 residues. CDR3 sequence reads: CASSLAYAGKNYGYTF. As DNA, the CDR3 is TGTGCCAGCAGCTTAGCGTATGCAGGGAAGAACTATGGCTACACCTTC.

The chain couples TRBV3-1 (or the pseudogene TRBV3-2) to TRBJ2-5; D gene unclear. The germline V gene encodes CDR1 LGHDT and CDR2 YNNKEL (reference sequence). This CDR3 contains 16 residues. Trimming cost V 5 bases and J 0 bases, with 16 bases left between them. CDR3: CASSTPTKPNQETQYF. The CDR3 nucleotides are TGTGCCAGCAGCACGCCGACAAAGCCCAACCAAGAGACCCAGTACTTC.

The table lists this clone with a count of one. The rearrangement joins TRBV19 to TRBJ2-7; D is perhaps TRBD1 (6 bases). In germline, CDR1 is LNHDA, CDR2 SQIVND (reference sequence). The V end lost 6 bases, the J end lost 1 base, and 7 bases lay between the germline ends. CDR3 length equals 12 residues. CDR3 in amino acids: CASRDRSYEQYF. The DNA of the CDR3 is TGTGCCAGTAGGGACAGATCCTACGAGCAGTACTTC. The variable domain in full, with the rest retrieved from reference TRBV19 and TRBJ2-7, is DGGITQSPKYLFRKEGQNVTLSCEQNLNHDAMYWYRQDPGQGLRLIYYSQIVNDFQKGDIAEGYSVSREKKESFPLTVTSAQKNPTAFYLCASRDRSYEQYFGPGTRLTVT.

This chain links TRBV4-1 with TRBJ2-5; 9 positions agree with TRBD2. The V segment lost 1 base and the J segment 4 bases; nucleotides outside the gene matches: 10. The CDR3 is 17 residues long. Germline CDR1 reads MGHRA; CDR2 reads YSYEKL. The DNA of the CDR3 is TGCGCCAGCAGCCAAGGCGACCTCAGCGGGGGGCTAGAGACCCAGTACTTC. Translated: CASSQGDLSGGLETQYF.

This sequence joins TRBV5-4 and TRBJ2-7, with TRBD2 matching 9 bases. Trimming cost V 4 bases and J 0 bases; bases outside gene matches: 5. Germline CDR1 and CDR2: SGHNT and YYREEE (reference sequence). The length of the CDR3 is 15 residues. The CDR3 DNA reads TGTGCCAGCAGCCCAAGCGGGGGGTACTCCTACGAGCAGTACTTC. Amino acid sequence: CASSPSGGYSYEQYF.

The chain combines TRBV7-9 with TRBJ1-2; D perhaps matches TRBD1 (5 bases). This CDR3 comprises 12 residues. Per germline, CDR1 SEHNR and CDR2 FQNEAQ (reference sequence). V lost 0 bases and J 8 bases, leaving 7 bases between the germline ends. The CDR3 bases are TGTGCCAGCAGCTTAGCAGGGGTAGGCTACACCTTC. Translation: CASSLAGVGYTF.

The CDR3 region has the DNA TGTGCCAGCAGCTTAGTTGACAGACCACAGGGCTACACCTTC. The encoded protein is CASSLVDRPQGYTF. The chain employs TRBV7-2 and TRBJ1-2; maybe TRBD1 (5 bases). V lost 1 base and J 8 bases, leaving 14 bases between the germline ends. This CDR3 comprises 14 residues. Germline V gene sequence: CDR1 SGHTA, CDR2 FQGNSA.

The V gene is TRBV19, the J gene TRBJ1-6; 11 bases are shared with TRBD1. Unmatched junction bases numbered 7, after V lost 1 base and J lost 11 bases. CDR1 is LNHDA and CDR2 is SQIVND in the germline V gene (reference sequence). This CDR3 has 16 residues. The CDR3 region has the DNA TGTGCCAGTAGTATAGTGGACAGGGGGCTCGTTACACCCCTCCACTTT. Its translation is CASSIVDRGLVTPLHF.

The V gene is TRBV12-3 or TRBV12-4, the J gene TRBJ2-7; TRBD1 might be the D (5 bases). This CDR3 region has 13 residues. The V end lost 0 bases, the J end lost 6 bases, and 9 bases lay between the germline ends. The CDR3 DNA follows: TGTGCCAGCAGTTTAGCGCGAACAGGCGAGCAGTACTTC. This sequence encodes CASSLARTGEQYF.

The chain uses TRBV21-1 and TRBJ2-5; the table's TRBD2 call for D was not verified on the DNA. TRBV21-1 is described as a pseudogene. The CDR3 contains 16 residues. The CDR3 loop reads CASSKDPSGGAETQYF. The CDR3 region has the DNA TGTGCCAGCAGCAAAGACCCTAGCGGGGGGGCGGAGACCCAGTACTTC.

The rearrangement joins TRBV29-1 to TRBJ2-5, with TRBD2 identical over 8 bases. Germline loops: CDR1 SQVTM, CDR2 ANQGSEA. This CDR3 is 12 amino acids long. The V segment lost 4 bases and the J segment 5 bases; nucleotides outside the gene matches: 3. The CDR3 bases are TGCAGCGTTGCGGGGGGGCCGGAGACCCAGTACTTC. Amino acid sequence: CSVAGGPETQYF. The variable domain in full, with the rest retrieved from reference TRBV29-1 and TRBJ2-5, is SAVISQKPSRDICQRGTSLTIQCQVDSQVTMMFWYRQQPGQSLTLIATANQGSEATYESGFVIDKFPISRPNLTFSTLTVSNMSPEDSSIYLCSVAGGPETQYFGPGTRLLVL.

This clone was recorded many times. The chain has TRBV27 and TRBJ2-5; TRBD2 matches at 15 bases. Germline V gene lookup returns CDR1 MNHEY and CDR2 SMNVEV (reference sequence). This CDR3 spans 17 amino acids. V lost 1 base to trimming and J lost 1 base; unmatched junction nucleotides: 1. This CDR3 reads CASSLLGLAGGQETQYF. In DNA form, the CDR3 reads TGTGCCAGCAGTTTATTGGGACTAGCGGGGGGCCAAGAGACCCAGTACTTC.

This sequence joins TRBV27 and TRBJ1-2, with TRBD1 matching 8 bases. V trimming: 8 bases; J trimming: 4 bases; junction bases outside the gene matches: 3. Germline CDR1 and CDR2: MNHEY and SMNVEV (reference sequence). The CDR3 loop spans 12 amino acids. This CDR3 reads CASGTGFYGYTF. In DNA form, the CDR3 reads TGTGCCAGCGGGACAGGATTCTATGGCTACACCTTC.

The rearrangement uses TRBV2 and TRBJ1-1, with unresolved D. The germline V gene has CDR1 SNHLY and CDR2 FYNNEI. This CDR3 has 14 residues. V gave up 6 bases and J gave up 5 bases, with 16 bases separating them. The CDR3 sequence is CASSQERVQTEAFF. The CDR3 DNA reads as TGTGCCAGCAGCCAAGAGAGGGTTCAGACTGAAGCTTTCTTT.

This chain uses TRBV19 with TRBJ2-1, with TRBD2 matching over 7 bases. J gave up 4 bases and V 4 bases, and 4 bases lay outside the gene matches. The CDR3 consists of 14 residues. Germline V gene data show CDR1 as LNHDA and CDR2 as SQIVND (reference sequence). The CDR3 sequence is CASSTREGYNEQFF. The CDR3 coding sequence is TGTGCCAGTAGTACCAGGGAGGGTTACAATGAGCAGTTCTTC.

CDR3 nucleotide sequence: TGTGCCAGCAGTTACCCACGACAGAGTAGCTCCTACGAGCAGTACTTC. Amino acids: CASSYPRQSSSYEQYF. This chain joins TRBV6-2 or TRBV6-3 and TRBJ2-7, with a weak D call TRBD1 (5 bases). Germline V lookup: CDR1 MNHEY, CDR2 SVGEGT. V dropped 2 bases and J dropped 0 bases, with 14 bases sitting between them. This CDR3 region has 16 residues.

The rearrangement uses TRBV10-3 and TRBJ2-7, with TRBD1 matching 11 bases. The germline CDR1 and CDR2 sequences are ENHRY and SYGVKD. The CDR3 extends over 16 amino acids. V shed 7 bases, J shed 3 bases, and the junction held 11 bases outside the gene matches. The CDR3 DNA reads TGTGCCATCACTAGGGACAGGGGGTCCAGCTACTACGAGCAGTACTTC. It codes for CAITRDRGSSYYEQYF.